This entry is about one TCR beta chain. Antigen: not known. This specimen comes from a study of cytomegalovirus exposure and HLA in healthy donors. The PCR was carried out with 60 Vbeta primers and 13 Jbeta primers. TCRdb keeps only in-frame clones here, not all; method: immunoSEQ multiplex PCR. The repertoire holds 110,000 or so clones, with 67% as singletons. Notes on the study in general: As immune exposure information, only CMV serostatus was available.

The receptor was isolated from a man aged 18 to 29 in good health and CMV-seropositive. Specimen: PBMCs.

In nucleotides, the CDR3 is TGTGCCAGCAGCCAAGATCGGGGACTTCTACCCTACAATGAGCAGTTCTTC. The encoded protein is CASSQDRGLLPYNEQFF. This chain joins TRBV4-2 and TRBJ2-1, with D tentatively TRBD2 (6 bases). V was clipped by 0 bases and J by 2 bases, with 14 bases between them. This CDR3 spans 17 amino acids. CDR1 is LGHNA and CDR2 is YNFKEQ in the germline V gene.